The 26 T cell receptor beta chains reported below all come from one sample, sequenced in a study of shared clonotypes between healthy human individuals. Using immunoSEQ multiplex PCR, the repertoire was profiled, and TCRdb retains in-frame clones only, with some absent. The sample includes about 1.5 million clones, nearly 99% seen only once; the top ten take less than 0.55%. Material: naive CD4+ T cells sorted from blood. Documented subset: CD45RA+ positively selected. The origin of the receptors is a man younger than 45 in good health.

This rearrangement joins TRBV29-1 to TRBJ2-7; D gene uncertain. The CDR3 length is 12 residues. V was trimmed by 1 base and J by 7 bases, leaving 11 bases between them. Per germline, CDR1 SQVTM and CDR2 ANQGSEA. CDR3 sequence: CSVEAPTREQYF. The CDR3 nucleotides are TGCAGCGTTGAAGCTCCCACTCGGGAGCAGTACTTC.

The V call is TRBV25-1, the J call TRBJ2-2; 7 bases are a match to TRBD1. This CDR3 spans 14 amino acids. V was clipped by 8 bases and J by 2 bases; unmatched bases: 5. The germline CDR1 and CDR2 sequences are MGHDK and SYGVNS. CDR3 region: CASSDRVNTGELFF. CDR3 nucleotide sequence: TGTGCCAGCTCAGACAGGGTCAACACCGGGGAGCTGTTTTTT.

The gene calls are TRBV11-2 and TRBJ1-4; D not certain. Per the germline V gene, CDR1 is SGHAT and CDR2 is FQNNGV. CDR3 length: 15 amino acids. Trimming removed 5 bases at V and 2 bases at J, with 12 bases between. The CDR3 sequence is CASSAGEVTNEKLFF. In DNA, the CDR3 is TGTGCCAGCAGCGCCGGTGAAGTGACTAATGAAAAACTGTTTTTT.

The J gene is TRBJ2-3, the V gene TRBV10-3, with D possibly being TRBD2 (5 bases). CDR1 and CDR2 from the germline V gene are ENHRY and SYGVKD. CDR3 length: 14 residues. V lost 2 bases and J lost 6, with 12 bases in between. The CDR3 DNA is TGTGCCATCAGTGAGCTCTTAGAGCGGGATACGCAGTATTTT. Its protein product is CAISELLERDTQYF.

Here the CDR3 reads CASSLRQGVSTGELFF. The CDR3 region has the DNA TGTGCCAGCAGCTTGAGGCAGGGCGTAAGCACCGGGGAGCTGTTTTTT. The gene calls are TRBV5-5 and TRBJ2-2; a weak D match, TRBD1 (5 bases). The V and J ends lost 1 base and 4 bases respectively, with 14 bases between them. The CDR3 has 16 residues. Germline CDR1 is SGHKS and CDR2 is YYEKEE (reference sequence). Complete variable domain (other parts from reference TRBV5-5 and TRBJ2-2): DAGVTQSPTHLIKTRGQQVTLRCSPISGHKSVSWYQQVLGQGPQFIFQYYEKEERGRGNFPDRFSARQFPNYSSELNVNALLLGDSALYLCASSLRQGVSTGELFFGEGSRLTVL.

The CDR3 protein is CASSLMQSSYEQYF. Written as DNA, the CDR3 is TGCGCCAGCAGCTTGATGCAGAGCTCCTACGAGCAGTACTTC. The chain has TRBV5-1 and TRBJ2-7; no clear D. CDR1 SGHRS and CDR2 YFSETQ come from the germline V gene. The V gene lost 1 base and the J gene lost 0 bases, with 8 bases spanning the gap. This CDR3 has 14 amino acids.

The V gene is TRBV5-6, the J gene TRBJ2-3; 7 bases fit TRBD1. With 4 bases clipped from V and 1 base from J, the junction kept 6 bases outside the gene matches. CDR1 is SGHDT, CDR2 YYEEEE, per germline. CDR3 length equals 15 residues. CDR3 sequence reads: CASSTTGIGTDTQYF. For the CDR3, the DNA is TGTGCCAGCAGCACGACAGGGATTGGCACAGATACGCAGTATTTT.

The chain has TRBV2 and TRBJ1-5; D call uncertain. CDR3 length: 15 residues. V was pared by 7 bases and J by 4 bases, with 17 bases between. CDR1 and CDR2 from the germline V gene are SNHLY and FYNNEI. The CDR3 loop reads CASTGSQLANQPQHF. For the CDR3, the DNA is TGTGCCAGCACCGGGTCGCAGTTAGCTAATCAGCCCCAGCATTTT.

A remark on this clone: This specimen includes other DNA sequences encoding the same CDR3. The chain couples TRBV28 to TRBJ2-7; D gene unclear. The CDR3 has 12 amino acids. V was cut by 2 bases and J by 4 bases, with 6 bases left in between. CDR1 is MDHEN and CDR2 is SYDVKM in the germline V gene. CDR3 in DNA: TGTGCCAGCAGTTTACTGGGTTACGAGCAGTACTTC. Amino acids: CASSLLGYEQYF.

This clone has only one observation. This sequence joins TRBV5-1 and TRBJ2-7; D perhaps matches TRBD1 (6 bases). The CDR3 loop spans 15 amino acids. The germline V gene encodes CDR1 SGHRS and CDR2 YFSETQ. The germline V and J ends were trimmed by 0 bases and 3 bases, with 13 bases remaining between them. The CDR3 here is CASSLGAGTNYEQYF. CDR3 bases: TGCGCCAGCAGCTTGGGCGCCGGGACAAACTACGAGCAGTACTTC. Supplemented by reference TRBV5-1 and TRBJ2-7, the full variable domain reads KAGVTQTPRYLIKTRGQQVTLSCSPISGHRSVSWYQQTPGQGLQFLFEYFSETQRNKGNFPGRFSGRQFSNSRSEMNVSTLELGDSALYLCASSLGAGTNYEQYFGPGTRLTVT.

V and J are TRBV5-1 and TRBJ2-1; 10 nucleotides align to TRBD2. With 2 bases clipped from V and 2 bases from J, the junction kept 13 bases outside the gene matches. The length of the CDR3 is 19 residues. Germline assignment: CDR1 SGHRS and CDR2 YFSETQ. CDR3 sequence (DNA): TGCGCCAGCAGCTTCCCCGAACCACTAGCGGGACTGCCCTACAATGAGCAGTTCTTC. The encoded protein is CASSFPEPLAGLPYNEQFF. The full variable domain, rest sourced from reference TRBV5-1 and TRBJ2-1, is KAGVTQTPRYLIKTRGQQVTLSCSPISGHRSVSWYQQTPGQGLQFLFEYFSETQRNKGNFPGRFSGRQFSNSRSEMNVSTLELGDSALYLCASSFPEPLAGLPYNEQFFGPGTRLTVL.

The chain's CDR3 is CASSPPSPGSYNEQFF. In DNA, the CDR3 is TGTGCCAGCTCACCACCGTCCCCGGGCTCCTACAATGAGCAGTTCTTC. The V call is TRBV18, the J call TRBJ2-1; D call uncertain. The V end was cut by 0 bases, the J end by 0 bases, with 9 bases between. Germline CDR1 and CDR2: KGHSH and LQKENI. The CDR3 is made up of 16 amino acids. Together with reference TRBV18 and TRBJ2-1, the CDR3 gives the full variable domain: NAGVMQNPRHLVRRRGQEARLRCSPMKGHSHVYWYRQLPEEGLKFMVYLQKENIIDESGMPKERFSAEFPKEGPSILRIQQVVRGDSAAYFCASSPPSPGSYNEQFFGPGTRLTVL.

The chain combines TRBV28 with TRBJ2-6; no clear D gene. V gave up 3 bases and J gave up 0 bases, with 3 bases separating them. The CDR3 spans 14 residues. Per the germline V gene, CDR1 is MDHEN and CDR2 is SYDVKM. Here the CDR3 reads CASSLNSGANVLTF. The CDR3 DNA follows: TGTGCCAGCAGTTTGAACTCTGGGGCCAACGTCCTGACTTTC.

The rearrangement links TRBV4-3 to TRBJ1-3; 7 bases agree with TRBD1. V lost 4 bases to trimming and J lost 8 bases; unmatched junction nucleotides: 8. Germline V gene lookup returns CDR1 LGHNA and CDR2 YSLEER. This CDR3 comprises 14 residues. In nucleotides, the CDR3 is TGCGCCAGCAGCCGAGACAGGGCCGAGCACACCATATATTTT. Residues: CASSRDRAEHTIYF.

The CDR3 coding sequence is TGCAGCGTGCGCCAGGTGGGAAACACCATATATTTT. Translating it yields CSVRQVGNTIYF. The chain links TRBV29-1 to TRBJ1-3; D remains ambiguous. V was clipped by 6 bases and J by 4 bases, with 10 bases between them. In germline, CDR1 is SQVTM, CDR2 ANQGSEA. This CDR3 is 12 amino acids long.

The rearrangement links TRBV10-2 to TRBJ2-5, with D unclear. V was cut by 8 bases and J by 4 bases, with 14 bases left in between. Per the germline V gene, CDR1 is WSHSY and CDR2 is SAAADI. The length of the CDR3 is 13 residues. CDR3 sequence reads: CASRVWPGETQYF. DNA of the CDR3: TGCGCCAGCCGGGTATGGCCGGGAGAGACCCAGTACTTC.

This chain uses TRBV14 with TRBJ1-1; D is unresolved. Germline CDR1 is SGHDN and CDR2 is FVKESK. The CDR3 is 13 residues long. The V gene lost 1 base and the J gene lost 5 bases, with 8 bases spanning the gap. The CDR3 bases are TGTGCCAGCAGCCAAGTAAGTGGGACTGAAGCTTTCTTT. This sequence encodes CASSQVSGTEAFF.

The chain has TRBV9 and TRBJ2-2; tentatively, D is TRBD2 (5 bases). CDR3 length: 16 residues. Deletions cut 6 bases from V and 3 bases from J, with 18 bases between. Germline V CDR1 and CDR2: SGDLS, YYNGEE. CDR3 protein: CASTSRIGRDTGELFF. The CDR3 DNA reads as TGTGCCAGCACCAGTAGGATAGGGCGGGACACCGGGGAGCTGTTTTTT.

The chain employs TRBV25-1 and TRBJ1-2; 11 positions agree with TRBD1. Germline CDR1 MGHDK, CDR2 SYGVNS. V lost 8 bases to trimming and J lost 4 bases; unmatched junction nucleotides: 3. This CDR3 is 13 amino acids long. CDR3 coding DNA: TGTGCCAGCGGGACAGGGGGTATCTATGGCTACACCTTC. Its protein is CASGTGGIYGYTF.

V usage is TRBV5-4 and J usage is TRBJ2-3; 8 bases map to TRBD2. The V gene's germline CDR1 is SGHNT and CDR2 YYREEE (reference sequence). The CDR3 length is 17 residues. V shed 3 bases and J 4 bases; nucleotides not matched to a gene: 13. The CDR3 sequence is CASSSKRAGGGADTQYF. In DNA, the CDR3 is TGTGCCAGCAGCTCTAAGAGGGCGGGAGGAGGCGCAGATACGCAGTATTTT.

V is TRBV15 and J is TRBJ2-3; the D gene is possibly TRBD2 (6 bases). Germline values: CDR1 LNHNV, CDR2 YYDKDF (reference sequence). Trimming cost V 0 bases and J 0 bases, with 22 bases left between them. This CDR3 is built from 20 residues. CDR3 sequence: CATSRDYIGKRVSSTDTQYF. Written as DNA, the CDR3 is TGTGCCACCAGCAGAGATTATATAGGGAAGCGGGTTTCTAGCACAGATACGCAGTATTTT.

This clone was detected only once. This chain uses TRBV7-2 with TRBJ2-3; D possibly uses TRBD1 or TRBD2 (5 bases each). The V gene lost 4 bases and the J gene lost 14 bases, with 13 bases spanning the gap. CDR1 and CDR2 (germline): SGHTA, FQGNSA. The CDR3 totals 11 residues. The CDR3 nucleotides read TGTGCCAGCAGCTCGGGACCTTTTCGGTATTTT. Amino acids: CASSSGPFRYF.

This clone has a single count. The chain uses TRBV19 and TRBJ2-1, with TRBD2 matching 7 bases. Unmatched junction bases numbered 6, after V lost 4 bases and J lost 3 bases. Germline V gene sequence: CDR1 LNHDA, CDR2 SQIVND (reference sequence). The CDR3 has 15 amino acids. This CDR3 reads CASSKSGIVYNEQFF. Written as DNA, the CDR3 is TGTGCCAGTAGTAAGAGCGGGATAGTCTACAATGAGCAGTTCTTC.

The chain links TRBV6-4 to TRBJ1-2, with 9 bases that match TRBD1. CDR3 length: 15 residues. V was pared by 8 bases and J by 2 bases, with 9 bases of the junction left unmatched. The germline CDR1 and CDR2 sequences are MRHNA and SNTAGT. The CDR3 DNA reads TGTGCCAGCTCCCGAACTGGGACAGGGAACTATGGCTACACCTTC. It yields the protein CASSRTGTGNYGYTF.

The chain joins TRBV4-1 to TRBJ1-2; D not resolved. This CDR3 is 16 amino acids long. The germline CDR1 and CDR2 sequences are MGHRA and YSYEKL. V dropped 0 bases and J dropped 4 bases, with 15 bases sitting between them. The CDR3 sequence: CASSQDNRGFGYGYTF. The CDR3 DNA sequence: TGCGCCAGCAGCCAAGATAATCGGGGATTTGGCTATGGCTACACCTTC.

The chain combines TRBV7-2 with TRBJ1-1, with unresolved D. From germline, CDR1 is SGHTA and CDR2 FQGNSA. CDR3 size: 12 residues. The germline V and J ends were trimmed by 5 bases and 3 bases, with 7 bases remaining between them. Here the CDR3 reads CASSRDHTEAFF. CDR3 sequence (DNA): TGTGCCAGCAGCCGTGATCACACTGAAGCTTTCTTT.